The source of this T cell receptor (beta chain) is a study of OX40 agonist ivuxolimab in advanced cancers. Trimming cost V 4 bases and J 5 bases, with 21 bases left between them. CDR3 length: 17 amino acids. Germline CDR1 MGHRA, CDR2 YSYEKL. Clones were read by immunoSEQ multiplex PCR, and TCRdb kept only the in-frame ones, dropping some. In the table there are 35,000 to 45,000 clones, roughly 90% of which are singletons. V is TRBV4-1 and J is TRBJ2-1, with D perhaps TRBD1 (6 bases). This sequence originates from an adult with an advanced solid tumor such as melanoma, head and neck, liver or kidney cancer. Material: CD4+ or CD8+ T cells sorted from blood, obtained in a trial of the OX40 agonist ivuxolimab. The CDR3 DNA follows: TGCGCCAGCAGCCCTAGATCTAACAGGGCCACGGACAATGAGCAGTTCTTC. Protein product: CASSPRSNRATDNEQFF.